This is a list of T cell receptor beta chains from one sample in a study of long-term antiretroviral therapy in people with HIV. Method: immunoSEQ multiplex PCR; TCRdb's copy keeps in-frame clones and lacks some. In the table there are about 15,000 clones, roughly 88% of which are singletons. This material consisted of unsorted PBMCs, taken more than 2.2 years before starting antiretroviral therapy. The receptors stem from a woman aged 25 to 39 with HIV. The CDR3 runs from the conserved cysteine through the conserved F or W. A D gene is named only where the DNA matches it firmly. A row's size may be missing; if present it is once, few, many or a size class.

abundance	d_gene	v_gene	j_gene	CDR3nt	CDR3aa
.	.	TRBV7-9	TRBJ2-7	TGTGCCAGCAGCTTAGCAGGCGTGGAGGGATACTCCTACGAGCAGTACTTC	CASSLAGVEGYSYEQYF
.	.	TRBV11-3	TRBJ1-6	TGTGCCAGCAGCTTAGGGGAGGGTTCACCCCTCCACTTT	CASSLGEGSPLHF
.	.	TRBV6-7	TRBJ1-5	TGTGCCAGCAGTTACCTCAAATGTCCCTATGGCAATCAGCCCCAGCATTTT	CASSYLKCPYGNQPQHF
.	TRBD1	TRBV2	TRBJ1-6	TGTGCCAGCAGTGAAGGGACAGGGGGGAATTCACCCCTCCACTTT	CASSEGTGGNSPLHF
.	TRBD2	TRBV9	TRBJ2-7	TGTGCCAGCAGCCCGCAGGCTAGCGGAGCCTACGAGCAGTACTTC	CASSPQASGAYEQYF
.	.	TRBV11-2	TRBJ2-7	TGTGCCAGCAGCGAATACACCTACGAGCAGTACTTC	CASSEYTYEQYF
.	.	TRBV6-5	TRBJ2-5	TGTGCCAGCAGTTACACCAAAGGCGGGGAGACCCAGTACTTC	CASSYTKGGETQYF
few	.	TRBV7-9	TRBJ1-1	TGTGCCAGCAGCCCCAGGGGCACTGAAGCTTTCTTT	CASSPRGTEAFF
.	.	TRBV19	TRBJ1-3	TGTGCCAGTAATGAAGCCGGGGCTGGAAACACCATATATTTT	CASNEAGAGNTIYF
.	.	TRBV30	TRBJ2-1	TGTGCCTGGGGAACCGGGACTTTTCTCTATGAGCAGTTCTTC	CAWGTGTFLYEQFF
.	.	TRBV19	TRBJ2-2	TGTGCCAGTAAGTTCGCGACAGACGCGAACACCGGGGAGCTGTTTTTT	CASKFATDANTGELFF
.	TRBD1	TRBV28	TRBJ1-2	TGTGCCAGCAGGCTGGGACAGAACTATGGCTACACCTTC	CASRLGQNYGYTF
.	.	TRBV4-3	TRBJ1-2	TGCGCCAGCAGCCAAGATAGGGGAGGGGCCGGCTACACCTTC	CASSQDRGGAGYTF
once	.	TRBV2	TRBJ1-1	TGTGCCAGCAGTTCCGGGGAAATCATGAACACTGAAGCTTTCTTT	CASSSGEIMNTEAFF
.	.	TRBV14	TRBJ1-2	TGTGCCAGCAGCCAGGACTTTACGGGCTACTATGGCTACACCTTC	CASSQDFTGYYGYTF
.	.	TRBV30	TRBJ1-1	TGTGCCTATACAGGAGCTGGAACTGAAGCTTTCTTT	CAYTGAGTEAFF
.	TRBD2	TRBV7-7	TRBJ2-3	TGTGCCAGCAGCTTACTAGCGGGGGGGCCTAGCACAGATACGCAGTATTTT	CASSLLAGGPSTDTQYF
.	.	TRBV11-2	TRBJ1-1	TGTGCCAGCAGCTTAGACCGCGGGGCTACTGAAGCTTTCTTT	CASSLDRGATEAFF
few	.	TRBV12-5	TRBJ2-7	TGTGCTAGTGGTTTGTTTACGTTCCCACCACCCTACGAGCAGTACTTC	CASGLFTFPPPYEQYF
.	TRBD2	TRBV9	TRBJ2-3	TGTGCCAGCAGCGTAGTGGGGCTAGCGGGGGCCACAGATACGCAGTATTTT	CASSVVGLAGATDTQYF
.	.	TRBV29-1	TRBJ2-4	TGCAGCGGGGGGAGGATGGGGGACATTCAGTACTTC	CSGGRMGDIQYF
.	.	TRBV5-1	TRBJ2-1	TGCGCCAGCAGCTTGGAATGGGGGACGAGCGAGCAGTTCTTC	CASSLEWGTSEQFF
.	TRBD1	TRBV6-4	TRBJ2-4	TGTGCCAGCAGTCGGACAGGAGTAGCCAAAAACATTCAGTACTTC	CASSRTGVAKNIQYF
.	.	TRBV7-9	TRBJ1-5	TGTGCCAGCAGCTTAGGGGGATCGGATCAGCCCCAGCATTTT	CASSLGGSDQPQHF
.	TRBD2	TRBV5-1	TRBJ2-5	TGCGCCAGCAGCTTGGGCGGGACTAACCAAGAGACCCAGTACTTC	CASSLGGTNQETQYF
.	TRBD1	TRBV11-3	TRBJ2-3	TGTGCCAGCAGCCAAGGTGGGACAGGGGGCCTGGCCCAGTATTTT	CASSQGGTGGLAQYF
once	.	TRBV6-6	TRBJ2-7	TGTGCCAGCAATCACGGTGGGGGGCCCGAGCAGTACTTC	CASNHGGGPEQYF
.	TRBD1	TRBV29-1	TRBJ1-2	TGCAGCGACCGACAGGGACCCTCCTCCACCTTC	CSDRQGPSSTF
.	TRBD1	TRBV25-1	TRBJ1-6	TGTGCCAGCAGTGAACGGGGACAGCGCTCACCCCTCCACTTT	CASSERGQRSPLHF
.	.	TRBV7-2	TRBJ2-3	TGTGCCAGCAGCTTAGTGAAAGTAGCAGATACGCAGTATTTT	CASSLVKVADTQYF
.	.	TRBV7-8	TRBJ2-5	TGTGCCAGCAGCTTAGATATTGAAAGGAGCGAGACCCAGTACTTC	CASSLDIERSETQYF
.	TRBD2	TRBV7-9	TRBJ2-7	TGTGCCAGCAGCACATTCAGCGGGGGGGCAAACTACGAGCAGTACTTC	CASSTFSGGANYEQYF
.	TRBD1	TRBV7-2	TRBJ1-2	TGTGCCAGCAGCTTACCAGGGACAGCCGCAGCGAACTATGGCTACACCTTC	CASSLPGTAAANYGYTF
.	.	TRBV28	TRBJ1-2	TGTGCCAGCAGGGCAGGGGACCTCTATGGCTACACCTTC	CASRAGDLYGYTF
.	.	TRBV5-1	TRBJ1-2	TGCGCCAGCAGCACACTTCAGAAATATGGCTACACCTTC	CASSTLQKYGYTF
large	TRBD1	TRBV5-6	TRBJ2-7	TGTGCCAGCAGCCCGAGTGACAGGGGATACGAGCAGTACTTC	CASSPSDRGYEQYF
once	.	TRBV7-3	TRBJ2-5	TGTGCCAGCAGCGCCCCGGGTGAGACCCAGTACTTC	CASSAPGETQYF
.	.	TRBV18	TRBJ1-1	TGTGCCAGCTCACCACAGGGGATGAACACTGAAGCTTTCTTT	CASSPQGMNTEAFF
.	TRBD2	TRBV5-1	TRBJ2-3	TGCGCCAGCAGCCCCGGGGGGAGCACAGATACGCAGTATTTT	CASSPGGSTDTQYF
.	TRBD2	TRBV7-2	TRBJ2-7	TGTGCCAGCAGCTTAGAGCGGGAAATTTACGAGCAGTACTTC	CASSLEREIYEQYF
.	.	TRBV30	TRBJ2-7	TGTGCCTGGAGTGTACTAACGGAGGGGGAGCAGTACTTC	CAWSVLTEGEQYF
.	.	TRBV4-1	TRBJ1-2	TGCGCCAGCAGCCAAGATCGGGTGACGGGCGGCTACACCTTC	CASSQDRVTGGYTF
.	TRBD1	TRBV19	TRBJ1-5	TGTGCCAGTGCGGGACAGGGCAAGGGGCCCCAGCATTTT	CASAGQGKGPQHF
.	.	TRBV23-1	TRBJ2-4	TGCGCCAGCACGTGGCACCGGGGGTACATTCAGTACTTC	CASTWHRGYIQYF
.	.	TRBV2	TRBJ2-2	TGTGCCAGCAAAGGCAGGGAAAACGGGGAGCTGTTTTTT	CASKGRENGELFF
.	TRBD1	TRBV6-6	TRBJ1-6	TGTGCCAGCAGTTCAGACAGGGGAAAAGAATCACCCCTCCACTTT	CASSSDRGKESPLHF
.	TRBD1	TRBV23-1	TRBJ1-1	TGCGCCAGCAGTAACAGGGGGCACATTTACACTGAAGCTTTCTTT	CASSNRGHIYTEAFF